These T cell receptor beta chains were read from a single sample in a study of T cells in localized non-small cell lung cancer. Clones were sequenced by immunoSEQ multiplex PCR, and TCRdb holds only the in-frame ones, with some missing. The table has about 24,000 clones, 92% seen once. The sequencing here drew on peripheral blood, taken before any cancer treatment. Receptors originate from a woman aged 35 to 70 with stage I lung adenocarcinoma. CDR3s leave out the opening cysteine and the closing phenylalanine or tryptophan.

j_gene | v_gene | CDR3aa
TRBJ1-2 | TRBV5-1 | ASRGGTAYGYT
TRBJ2-4 | TRBV21-1 | ASQKGGVKNIQY
TRBJ2-1 | TRBV6-4 | ASSREQGAYNEQF
TRBJ1-2 | TRBV4-2 | ASSRDARAGSYGYT
TRBJ1-2 | TRBV2 | ASFDRPNYGYT
TRBJ2-5 | TRBV9 | ASSEIAGGRETQY
TRBJ2-7 | TRBV5-1 | ASSLTEYSYEQY
TRBJ2-5 | TRBV2 | ASRLRLAGEETQY
TRBJ2-3 | TRBV9 | ASSPRSWSGTQY
TRBJ2-7 | TRBV5-1 | ASSGRVRQGRPYEQY
TRBJ2-4 | TRBV18 | ASSPWNPGTAKNIQY
TRBJ1-5 | TRBV28 | ASREGAGQPQH
TRBJ2-2 | TRBV19 | ASSSPKKHPGELF
TRBJ1-4 | TRBV5-6 | ASSPGTPYTEKLF
TRBJ2-7 | TRBV28 | ASSPWAGTYEQY
TRBJ2-2 | TRBV28 | ASSFGVSGGRLWELF
TRBJ2-3 | TRBV28 | ASSGGDTDTQY
TRBJ1-4 | TRBV5-1 | ASSVRTGVGNEKLF
TRBJ2-3 | TRBV9 | ASSVGTSTDTQY
TRBJ2-5 | TRBV4-1 | ASSQVSNSWKETQY
TRBJ2-7 | TRBV2 | ASSEAWSRQKPYEQY
TRBJ2-3 | TRBV6-1 | ASSTLAGKADTQY
TRBJ1-1 | TRBV27 | ASSWGDSTEAF
TRBJ2-7 | TRBV11-2 | ASSSIPAGGPREQY
TRBJ2-2 | TRBV7-8 | ASSSSPYRQGNTGELF
TRBJ2-1 | TRBV29-1 | SVEMGNWQGEQF
TRBJ1-1 | TRBV19 | ASSLQGPGTEAF
TRBJ1-1 | TRBV6-5 | ASSPGTGRSTEAF
TRBJ2-7 | TRBV5-8 | ASYKQGGSYEQY
TRBJ2-3 | TRBV28 | ASRTSGSTDTQY
TRBJ2-7 | TRBV5-1 | ASSLLTGSDEQY
TRBJ2-7 | TRBV19 | ATKDRGGRSYEQY
TRBJ1-6 | TRBV5-1 | ASSENSPLH
TRBJ2-7 | TRBV7-3 | ASSPREGSYEQY
TRBJ2-1 | TRBV7-3 | ASSFRASGRNNEQF
TRBJ2-1 | TRBV2 | ASLRLEQF
TRBJ2-3 | TRBV12-5 | ASGLGKSGSTQY
TRBJ2-3 | TRBV11-2 | ASNRRTDTQY
TRBJ2-3 | TRBV6-4 | ASSVQREADTQY
TRBJ2-1 | TRBV6-4 | ASSVLARGYNEQF
TRBJ2-3 | TRBV29-1 | SGLGGFGTDTQY
TRBJ2-1 | TRBV28 | ASSPGGAQQF
TRBJ2-4 | TRBV19 | ASTQGALAKNIQY
TRBJ1-3 | TRBV28 | ASSLHRASGNTIY
TRBJ2-3 | TRBV28 | ASREGTSGTQY
TRBJ2-1 | TRBV9 | ASSAGGGLIAYNEQF
TRBJ2-1 | TRBV4-2 | ASSLDRGSYNEQF
TRBJ2-7 | TRBV10-1 | ASSPYIGLAGEQY
TRBJ1-2 | TRBV11-2 | ASRPAGGTYGYT
TRBJ2-2 | TRBV27 | ASSFYTPGELF
TRBJ2-7 | TRBV13 | ASSLGTDTYEQY
TRBJ2-7 | TRBV5-1 | ASSFIAGGQSEQY
TRBJ2-7 | TRBV6-1 | ASTPGTGIYEQY
TRBJ2-7 | TRBV28 | ASSLDLRAAYEQY
TRBJ2-3 | TRBV30 | AWSILAGEGDTQY
TRBJ1-5 | TRBV7-9 | ASSYGEQPQH
TRBJ1-4 | TRBV7-2 | ASSLDGLIATNEKLF
TRBJ2-1 | TRBV7-9 | ASSFIGRDEQF